This TCR beta chain came from a study of blood T cell repertoires in COVID-19. The wider study: Sources were T cells, B-cell-depleted T cells, or PBMCs; the material itself was cDNA or gDNA.

V was shortened by 2 bases and J by 5 bases, with 4 bases between the two germline ends. This CDR3 contains 12 residues. This table comes from immunoSEQ multiplex PCR, and its TCRdb copy is limited to in-frame clones, with some not included. This repertoire shows about 150,000 clones, about 83% found once; its top ten account for 10% to 15%. Sequences were obtained from peripheral blood. This TCR was sampled from a man between 70 and 80 years old who had recovered from COVID-19. This sequence joins TRBV12-3 or TRBV12-4 and TRBJ1-5, with unresolved D. CDR3 DNA sequence: TGTGCCAGCAGTTTACAGTATCAGCCCCAGCATTTT. Translated, it gives CASSLQYQPQHF.